These 28 T cell receptor beta chains originate from one sample sequenced in a study of identical twins. TCRdb fed the 5' RACE reads into MiXCR, producing one record per CDR3 protein. The profile shows some 1,600,000 distinct CDR3 sequences, 25% to 35% of them singletons. The sequenced sample was cord blood. All receptors come from a newborn girl in good health.

The chain recombines TRBV20-1 with TRBJ2-2; a possible D gene is TRBD2 (6 bases). Germline CDR1 DFQATT, CDR2 SNEGSKA (reference sequence). Between the trimmed V and J ends, which lost 1 base and 4 bases, there was a span of 16 bases. The CDR3 has 16 amino acids. CDR3 coding DNA: TGCAGTGCTAGAGCCCCCGGGACTCACTTCACCGGGGAGCTGTTTTTT. It yields the protein CSARAPGTHFTGELFF.

The V and J genes are TRBV5-4 and TRBJ1-1, with a possible D match to TRBD1 (5 bases). CDR3 length: 15 amino acids. Germline CDR1 is SGHNT and CDR2 is YYREEE (reference sequence). The V gene lost 2 bases and the J gene lost 0 bases, with 11 bases spanning the gap. The CDR3 DNA follows: TGTGCCAGCAGCTTATACTCCAGGGTGAACACTGAAGCTTTCTTT. Its translation is CASSLYSRVNTEAFF.

This clonotype was counted many times. V usage is TRBV4-1 and J usage is TRBJ1-4, with D unresolved. Germline V gives CDR1 MGHRA, CDR2 YSYEKL. This CDR3 comprises 15 residues. The V and J ends lost 0 bases and 2 bases respectively, with 7 bases between them. CDR3 sequence (DNA): TGCGCCAGCAGCCAAGATTTGGGGACTAATGAAAAACTGTTTTTT. Protein sequence: CASSQDLGTNEKLFF.

The rearrangement links TRBV2 to TRBJ2-7; 10 bases line up with TRBD2. The CDR3 runs 16 residues. Germline V gene data show CDR1 as SNHLY and CDR2 as FYNNEI. V gave up 6 bases and J gave up 5 bases; unmatched junction bases: 13. The CDR3 coding sequence is TGTGCCAGCAGCGGGGGCTTTCTAGCGGGGGTGGACGAGCAGTACTTC. Translating gives CASSGGFLAGVDEQYF. Full variable domain (rest looked up from reference TRBV2 and TRBJ2-7): EPEVTQTPSHQVTQMGQEVILRCVPISNHLYFYWYRQILGQKVEFLVSFYNNEISEKSEIFDDQFSVERPDGSNFTLKIRSTKLEDSAMYFCASSGGFLAGVDEQYFGPGTRLTVT.

The sample holds many counts of this clonotype. This chain links TRBV27 with TRBJ2-7, with D unclear. This CDR3 contains 13 residues. CDR1 and CDR2 (germline): MNHEY, SMNVEV (reference sequence). V was shortened by 0 bases and J by 5 bases, with 8 bases between the two germline ends. The CDR3 nucleotides read TGTGCCAGCAGTTTATCGACGGGTAACGAGCAGTACTTC. Its translation: CASSLSTGNEQYF.

This clonotype has just a few counts. This rearrangement joins TRBV7-9 to TRBJ1-1; D gene unclear. CDR3 size: 15 residues. Trimming took 5 bases from V and 0 from J, leaving 13 bases between them. Germline assignment: CDR1 SEHNR and CDR2 FQNEAQ (reference sequence). DNA of the CDR3: TGTGCCAGCAGCACAAGAGGAGGGATGAACACTGAAGCTTTCTTT. This gives the protein CASSTRGGMNTEAFF.

The chain couples TRBV20-1 to TRBJ2-7, with D possibly TRBD1 on 5 matching bases. V was shortened by 3 bases and J by 5 bases, with 11 bases between the two germline ends. The germline V gene has CDR1 DFQATT and CDR2 SNEGSKA (reference sequence). The CDR3 has 12 residues. The CDR3 DNA reads TGCAGTGCTAGGGGTAGGGGTCACGAGCAGTACTTC. It specifies CSARGRGHEQYF.

CDR3 loop: CSARLAGGFTDTQYF. DNA for the CDR3: TGCAGTGCTAGACTAGCGGGAGGGTTCACAGATACGCAGTATTTT. V and J are TRBV20-1 and TRBJ2-3; 12 positions agree with TRBD2. CDR1 DFQATT and CDR2 SNEGSKA come from the germline V gene (reference sequence). V dropped 2 bases and J dropped 2; count of bases not matched to a gene: 2. This CDR3 is 15 amino acids long.

The V and J genes are TRBV12-3 or TRBV12-4 and TRBJ2-1; D might be TRBD2 (5 bases). Trimming removed 2 bases at V and 0 bases at J, with 8 bases between. There are 15 residues in the CDR3. In DNA form, the CDR3 reads TGTGCCAGCAGTTTAAGCGGCAACTCCTACAATGAGCAGTTCTTC. As protein: CASSLSGNSYNEQFF.

This clonotype has a handful of counts. The rearrangement links TRBV5-1 to TRBJ2-1; D is possibly TRBD1 (6 bases). CDR1 is SGHRS and CDR2 is YFSETQ in the germline V gene. With 4 bases removed from V and 0 bases from J, the gap between germline ends came to 11 bases. This CDR3 spans 15 amino acids. CDR3 in DNA: TGCGCCAGCAGCCACGGACAGAGCTCCTACAATGAGCAGTTCTTC. Its translation: CASSHGQSSYNEQFF.

A few counts support this clonotype. This rearrangement joins TRBV3-1 to TRBJ2-1; D not resolved. The CDR3 contains 14 residues. CDR1 is LGHDT and CDR2 is YNNKEL in the germline V gene (reference sequence). With 1 base removed from V and 7 bases from J, the gap between germline ends came to 11 bases. CDR3 region: CASSQVRLLNEQFF. The CDR3 coding sequence is TGTGCCAGCAGCCAAGTTCGGCTCCTTAATGAGCAGTTCTTC.

The chain has TRBV5-1 and TRBJ2-1, with 15 bases fitting TRBD2. The CDR3 totals 14 residues. V shed 3 bases and J 9 bases; nucleotides not matched to a gene: 1. Germline V gene lookup returns CDR1 SGHRS and CDR2 YFSETQ. CDR3 coding DNA: TGCGCCAGCAGCTGGACTAGCGGGGGGGGTGAGCAGTTCTTC. Protein product: CASSWTSGGGEQFF.

Turning to this clonotype: A much larger clone differs by one base, so this may be a read error. The chain carries TRBV20-1 and TRBJ2-7; TRBD1 might be the D (5 bases). CDR1 and CDR2 (germline): DFQATT, SNEGSKA (reference sequence). This CDR3 region has 14 residues. CDR3 nucleotide sequence: TGCGGTGCTAGAGACGGCGGACACTCCTACGAGCAGTACTTC. Its translation: CGARDGGHSYEQYF.

This chain joins TRBV7-2 and TRBJ1-6, with D unclear. In germline, CDR1 is SGHTA, CDR2 FQGNSA. Trimming pared 1 base from V and 7 bases from J, leaving 11 bases between. The CDR3 runs to 15 residues. The CDR3 nucleotides are TGTGCCAGCAGCTTAGGTGGTCCTAGGAATTCACCCCTCCACTTT. Translating gives CASSLGGPRNSPLHF.

The chain couples TRBV20-1 to TRBJ2-7, with D possibly being TRBD1 (6 bases). V was trimmed by 0 bases and J by 0 bases, leaving 12 bases between them. The germline gives CDR1 DFQATT, CDR2 SNEGSKA (reference sequence). The CDR3 covers 15 residues. The CDR3 region is CSARDGGQSSYEQYF. Here the CDR3 DNA reads TGCAGTGCTAGAGATGGGGGCCAGAGCTCCTACGAGCAGTACTTC.

The CDR3 here is CASSLFGTSEYEQYF. The CDR3 DNA sequence: TGTGCCAGCAGTTTATTCGGAACTAGCGAGTACGAGCAGTACTTC. J is TRBJ2-7 and V is TRBV28; TRBD2 matches 7 bases. Germline assignment: CDR1 MDHEN and CDR2 SYDVKM. CDR3 length: 15 residues. V shed 1 base, J shed 4 bases, and the junction held 7 bases outside the gene matches.

This clonotype occurred a few times. This chain connects TRBV6-1 to TRBJ2-7; D is unclear. Germline CDR1 and CDR2: MNHNS and SASEGT. The CDR3 runs to 14 residues. The V end lost 10 bases, the J end lost 2 bases, and 18 bases lay between the germline ends. CDR3 bases: TGTGCCACCAAAATAACCCCCCCTACCTACGAGCAGTACTTC. Amino acids: CATKITPPTYEQYF.

The rearrangement uses TRBV7-6 and TRBJ1-4; D is unresolved. Trimming took off 5 bases at V and 8 bases at J, with 12 bases between the two ends. Germline-derived CDR1 and CDR2 are SGHVS and FNYEAQ. The CDR3 totals 13 residues. Here the CDR3 DNA reads TGTGCCAGCAGCCCAAGTAGGGTGGAAAAACTGTTTTTT. Its protein is CASSPSRVEKLFF. Full variable domain (outside the CDR3, taken from reference TRBV7-6 and TRBJ1-4): GAGVSQSPRYKVTKRGQDVALRCDPISGHVSLYWYRQALGQGPEFLTYFNYEAQQDKSGLPNDRFSAERPEGSISTLTIQRTEQRDSAMYRCASSPSRVEKLFFGSGTQLSVL.

This clonotype was seen at least ten times. The chain recombines TRBV12-3 or TRBV12-4 with TRBJ2-3; D is undetermined. The CDR3 has 12 residues. V lost 0 bases and J lost 12, with 10 bases in between. Written as DNA, the CDR3 is TGTGCCAGCAGTTTAGCGTCGGTGACTCAGTATTTT. Its translation: CASSLASVTQYF.

The gene calls are TRBV7-9 and TRBJ1-2; no clear D. CDR3 length: 12 amino acids. Germline V gene data show CDR1 as SEHNR and CDR2 as FQNEAQ (reference sequence). The V and J ends lost 3 bases and 6 bases respectively, with 8 bases between them. The CDR3 coding sequence is TGTGCCAGCAGCTTTTACGCGAATGGCTACACCTTC. Amino acids: CASSFYANGYTF.

This chain connects TRBV5-1 to TRBJ2-1, with TRBD1 identical over 9 bases. The CDR3 loop spans 13 amino acids. CDR1 and CDR2 (germline): SGHRS, YFSETQ. J lost 9 bases, V lost 3 bases, and 4 bases had no gene match. As DNA, the CDR3 is TGCGCCAGCAGCTCTTCGACAGGGGGTGAGCAGTTCTTC. Protein: CASSSSTGGEQFF. Complete variable domain (other parts from reference TRBV5-1 and TRBJ2-1): KAGVTQTPRYLIKTRGQQVTLSCSPISGHRSVSWYQQTPGQGLQFLFEYFSETQRNKGNFPGRFSGRQFSNSRSEMNVSTLELGDSALYLCASSSSTGGEQFFGPGTRLTVL.

The V and J genes are TRBV7-9 and TRBJ2-1; D gene uncertain. V was clipped by 2 bases and J by 8 bases, with 10 bases between them. Germline CDR1 reads SEHNR; CDR2 reads FQNEAQ (reference sequence). The CDR3 contains 13 residues. CDR3 in DNA: TGTGCCAGCAGCTTAATGTGGAGCTATGAGCAGTTCTTC. Translating gives CASSLMWSYEQFF.

The rearrangement links TRBV20-1 to TRBJ1-6; D gene uncertain. Trimming took 0 bases from V and 1 from J, leaving 10 bases between them. This CDR3 is built from 16 residues. Germline CDR1 reads DFQATT; CDR2 reads SNEGSKA (reference sequence). CDR3 bases: TGCAGTGCTAGAGATTGGGAGGAATCCTATAATTCACCCCTCCACTTT. As protein: CSARDWEESYNSPLHF.

The chain joins TRBV16 to TRBJ1-1; 8 bases line up with TRBD1. The CDR3 spans 13 residues. Germline CDR1 and CDR2: KGHSY and FQNENV. After removal of 6 bases from V and 10 bases from J, the junction contained 10 bases not matched to a gene. The CDR3 coding sequence is TGTGCCAGCAGGGGGTACAGGGGGGACGGAGCTTTCTTT. It is translated as CASRGYRGDGAFF.

This chain uses TRBV5-1 with TRBJ2-7; D ambiguous. V was shortened by 3 bases and J by 6 bases, with 13 bases between the two germline ends. Germline V gene lookup returns CDR1 SGHRS and CDR2 YFSETQ. The CDR3 length is 13 residues. The CDR3 protein is CASSSGSPLEQYF. In DNA form, the CDR3 reads TGCGCCAGCAGCTCCGGTTCTCCTCTCGAGCAGTACTTC.

The chain uses TRBV12-3 or TRBV12-4 and TRBJ2-5, with D tentatively TRBD2 (5 bases). The CDR3 spans 14 residues. Trimming cost V 7 bases and J 4 bases, with 16 bases left between them. The CDR3 nucleotides are TGTGCCAGCACCACCCGGACTGGCATAGAGACCCAGTACTTC. Its translation is CASTTRTGIETQYF.

The sample holds many counts of this clonotype. The V call is TRBV6-5, the J call TRBJ1-2, with 7 positions matching TRBD1. Germline trimming cut 0 bases from V and 4 bases from J; bases unmatched to any gene: 2. CDR1 is MNHEY, CDR2 SVGAGI, per germline. CDR3 length: 14 residues. The chain's CDR3 is CASSYSNRGYGYTF. The CDR3 DNA is TGTGCCAGCAGTTACTCGAACAGGGGCTATGGCTACACCTTC.

This clonotype was counted a single time. The CDR3 sequence is CASSLIRSGANVLTF. The CDR3 DNA reads as TGTGCCAGCAGCTTAATCCGCTCTGGGGCCAACGTCCTGACTTTC. The gene calls are TRBV7-2 and TRBJ2-6; D remains unclear. CDR1 is SGHTA and CDR2 is FQGNSA in the germline V gene. The CDR3 consists of 15 residues. Trimming took off 2 bases at V and 0 bases at J, with 5 bases between the two ends.